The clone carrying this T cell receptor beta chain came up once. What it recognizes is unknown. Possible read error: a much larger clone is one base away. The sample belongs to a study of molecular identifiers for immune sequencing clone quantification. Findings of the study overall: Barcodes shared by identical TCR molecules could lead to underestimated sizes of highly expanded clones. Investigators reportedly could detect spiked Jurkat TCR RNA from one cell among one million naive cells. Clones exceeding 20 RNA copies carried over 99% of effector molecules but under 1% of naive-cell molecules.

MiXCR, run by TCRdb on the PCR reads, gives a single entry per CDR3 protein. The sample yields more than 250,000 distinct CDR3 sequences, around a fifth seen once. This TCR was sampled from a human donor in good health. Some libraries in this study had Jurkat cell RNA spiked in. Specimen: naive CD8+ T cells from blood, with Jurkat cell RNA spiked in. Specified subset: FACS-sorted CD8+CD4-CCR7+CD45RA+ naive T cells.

The DNA for the CDR3 is TGTGCCAGCAGTTACGGACAGGGAGCTACCTACGAGCAGTACTTC. Protein product: CASSYGQGATYEQYF. The chain employs TRBV6-5 and TRBJ2-7; 8 bases fit TRBD1. Germline V CDR1 and CDR2: MNHEY, SVGAGI. The CDR3 has 15 amino acids. V lost 2 bases to trimming and J lost 2 bases; unmatched junction nucleotides: 5.